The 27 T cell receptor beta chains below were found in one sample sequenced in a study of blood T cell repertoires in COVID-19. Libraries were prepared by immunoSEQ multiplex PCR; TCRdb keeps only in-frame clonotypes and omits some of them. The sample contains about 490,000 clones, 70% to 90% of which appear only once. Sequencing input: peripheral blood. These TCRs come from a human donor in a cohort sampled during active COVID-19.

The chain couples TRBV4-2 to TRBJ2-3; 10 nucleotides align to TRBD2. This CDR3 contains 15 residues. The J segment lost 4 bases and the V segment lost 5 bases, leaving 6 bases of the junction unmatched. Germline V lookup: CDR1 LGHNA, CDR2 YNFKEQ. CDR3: CASSMLAGVADTQYF. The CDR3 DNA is TGTGCCAGCAGCATGCTAGCGGGAGTCGCAGATACGCAGTATTTT.

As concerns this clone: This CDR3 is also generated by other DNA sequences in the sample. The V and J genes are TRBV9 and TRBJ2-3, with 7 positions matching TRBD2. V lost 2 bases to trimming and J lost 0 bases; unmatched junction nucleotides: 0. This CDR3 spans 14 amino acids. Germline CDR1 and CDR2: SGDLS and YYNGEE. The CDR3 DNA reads TGTGCCAGCAGCGTTAGCGGGAGCACAGATACGCAGTATTTT. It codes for CASSVSGSTDTQYF.

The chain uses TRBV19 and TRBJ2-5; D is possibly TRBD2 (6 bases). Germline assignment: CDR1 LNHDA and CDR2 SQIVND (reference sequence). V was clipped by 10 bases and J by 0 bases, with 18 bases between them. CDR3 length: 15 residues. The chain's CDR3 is CATSSREAYQETQYF. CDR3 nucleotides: TGTGCCACCTCAAGCAGGGAGGCGTACCAAGAGACCCAGTACTTC.

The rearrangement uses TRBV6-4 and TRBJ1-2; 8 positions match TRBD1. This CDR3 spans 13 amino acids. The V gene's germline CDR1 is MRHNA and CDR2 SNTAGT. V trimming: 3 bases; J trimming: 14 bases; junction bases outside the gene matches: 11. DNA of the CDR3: TGTGCCAGCAGTGAGGGAAGGCAGGGGGCTCAAACCTTC. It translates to CASSEGRQGAQTF.

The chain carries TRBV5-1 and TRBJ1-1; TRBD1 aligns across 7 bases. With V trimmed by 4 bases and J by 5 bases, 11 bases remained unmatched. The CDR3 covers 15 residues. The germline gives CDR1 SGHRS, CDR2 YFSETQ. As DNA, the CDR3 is TGCGCCAGCAGCCGAGACAGGGCCCGGGGGACTGAAGCTTTCTTT. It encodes CASSRDRARGTEAFF. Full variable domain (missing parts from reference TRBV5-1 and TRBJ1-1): KAGVTQTPRYLIKTRGQQVTLSCSPISGHRSVSWYQQTPGQGLQFLFEYFSETQRNKGNFPGRFSGRQFSNSRSEMNVSTLELGDSALYLCASSRDRARGTEAFFGQGTRLTVV.

CDR3 region: CASSQGAFGWDTEAFF. The CDR3 DNA sequence: TGTGCCAGCAGCCAGGGGGCGTTTGGGTGGGACACTGAAGCTTTCTTT. The rearrangement joins TRBV3-1 (or the pseudogene TRBV3-2) to TRBJ1-1; D might be TRBD1 (6 bases). This CDR3 has 16 amino acids. Per the germline V gene, CDR1 is LGHDT and CDR2 is YNNKEL (reference sequence). V dropped 3 bases and J dropped 3 bases, with 17 bases sitting between them.

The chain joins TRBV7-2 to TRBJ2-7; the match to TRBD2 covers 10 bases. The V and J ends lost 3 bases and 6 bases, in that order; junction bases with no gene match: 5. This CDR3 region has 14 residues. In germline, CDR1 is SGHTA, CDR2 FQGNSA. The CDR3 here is CASSFASGSGEQYF. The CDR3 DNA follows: TGTGCCAGCAGCTTCGCTAGCGGGAGCGGCGAGCAGTACTTC.

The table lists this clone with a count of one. DNA for the CDR3: TGTGCCAGCAGCTATAGTCGACAGGGGAGATCTGAAGCTTTCTTT. Its protein product is CASSYSRQGRSEAFF. The chain employs TRBV5-6 and TRBJ1-1; TRBD1 aligns across 8 bases. The CDR3 has 15 residues. V trimming: 3 bases; J trimming: 6 bases; junction bases outside the gene matches: 10. Germline-derived CDR1 and CDR2 are SGHDT and YYEEEE.

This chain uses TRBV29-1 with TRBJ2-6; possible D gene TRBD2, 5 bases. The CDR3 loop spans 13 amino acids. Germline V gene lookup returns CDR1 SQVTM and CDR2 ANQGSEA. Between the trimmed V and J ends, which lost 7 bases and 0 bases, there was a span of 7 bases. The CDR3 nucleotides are TGCAGCGCCGAGGGCTCTGGGGCCAACGTCCTGACTTTC. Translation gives CSAEGSGANVLTF.

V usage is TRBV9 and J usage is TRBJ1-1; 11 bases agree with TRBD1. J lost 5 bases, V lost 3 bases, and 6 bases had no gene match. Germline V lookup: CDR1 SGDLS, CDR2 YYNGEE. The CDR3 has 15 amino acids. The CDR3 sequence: CASSAGQGALTEAFF. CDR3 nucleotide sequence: TGTGCCAGCAGCGCCGGACAGGGGGCTTTAACTGAAGCTTTCTTT.

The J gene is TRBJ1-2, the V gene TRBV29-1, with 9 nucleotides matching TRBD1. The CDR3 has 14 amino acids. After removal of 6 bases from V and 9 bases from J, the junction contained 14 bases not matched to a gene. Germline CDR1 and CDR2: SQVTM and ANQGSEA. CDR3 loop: CSVHALQGARRYTF. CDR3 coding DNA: TGCAGCGTACACGCCCTACAGGGGGCGAGACGCTACACCTTC.

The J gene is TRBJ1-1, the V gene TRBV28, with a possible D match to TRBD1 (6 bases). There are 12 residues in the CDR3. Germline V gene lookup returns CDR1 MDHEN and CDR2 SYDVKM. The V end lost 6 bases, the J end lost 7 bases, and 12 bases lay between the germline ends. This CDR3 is CASRPETGEAFF. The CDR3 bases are TGTGCCAGCAGACCCGAGACAGGTGAAGCTTTCTTT.

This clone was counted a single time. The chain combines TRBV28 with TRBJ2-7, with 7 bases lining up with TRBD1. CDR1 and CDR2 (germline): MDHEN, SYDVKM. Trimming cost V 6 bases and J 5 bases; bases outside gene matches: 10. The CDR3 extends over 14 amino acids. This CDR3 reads CASRDRDRENEQYF. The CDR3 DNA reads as TGTGCCAGCAGAGACAGGGACCGAGAAAACGAGCAGTACTTC.

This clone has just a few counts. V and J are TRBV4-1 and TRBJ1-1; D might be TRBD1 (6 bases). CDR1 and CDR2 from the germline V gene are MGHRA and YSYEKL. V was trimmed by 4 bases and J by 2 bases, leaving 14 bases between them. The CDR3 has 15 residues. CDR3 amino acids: CASSPRGGSNTEAFF. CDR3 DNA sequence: TGCGCCAGCAGCCCGAGGGGGGGCAGTAACACTGAAGCTTTCTTT.

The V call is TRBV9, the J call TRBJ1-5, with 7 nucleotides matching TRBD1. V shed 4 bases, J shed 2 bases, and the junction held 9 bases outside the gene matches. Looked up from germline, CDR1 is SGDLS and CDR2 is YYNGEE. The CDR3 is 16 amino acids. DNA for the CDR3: TGTGCCAGCAGCTTGGGGACTGGACAGGGCAATCAGCCCCAGCATTTT. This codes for CASSLGTGQGNQPQHF. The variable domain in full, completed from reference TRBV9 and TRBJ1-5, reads DSGVTQTPKHLITATGQRVTLRCSPRSGDLSVYWYQQSLDQGLQFLIQYYNGEERAKGNILERFSAQQFPDLHSELNLSSLELGDSALYFCASSLGTGQGNQPQHFGDGTRLSIL.

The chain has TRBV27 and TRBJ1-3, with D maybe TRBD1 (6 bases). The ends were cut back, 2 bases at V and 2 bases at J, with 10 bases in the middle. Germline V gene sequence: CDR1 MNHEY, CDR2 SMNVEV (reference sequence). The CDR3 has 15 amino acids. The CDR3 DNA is TGTGCCAGCAGTTTAGGCAGGGGACCTGGAAACACCATATATTTT. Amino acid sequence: CASSLGRGPGNTIYF.

CDR3 DNA sequence: TGTGCCAGCAGTTTAGTAGCGGGGGACTACGAGCAGTACTTC. Translation: CASSLVAGDYEQYF. The chain combines TRBV28 with TRBJ2-7; TRBD2 agrees at 9 bases. The CDR3 spans 14 residues. The V gene end was trimmed by 2 bases and the J gene end by 3 bases; junction bases not matched to a gene: 2. The germline V gene has CDR1 MDHEN and CDR2 SYDVKM. Filled out from reference TRBV28 and TRBJ2-7, the complete variable domain reads DVKVTQSSRYLVKRTGEKVFLECVQDMDHENMFWYRQDPGLGLRLIYFSYDVKMKEKGDIPEGYSVSREKKERFSLILESASTNQTSMYLCASSLVAGDYEQYFGPGTRLTVT.

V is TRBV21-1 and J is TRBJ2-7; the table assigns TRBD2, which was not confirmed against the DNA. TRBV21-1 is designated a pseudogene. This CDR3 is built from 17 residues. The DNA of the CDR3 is TGTGCCAGCAGCGCTAAATATTTAGCGGAACCAATCTACGAGCAGTACTTC. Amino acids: CASSAKYLAEPIYEQYF.

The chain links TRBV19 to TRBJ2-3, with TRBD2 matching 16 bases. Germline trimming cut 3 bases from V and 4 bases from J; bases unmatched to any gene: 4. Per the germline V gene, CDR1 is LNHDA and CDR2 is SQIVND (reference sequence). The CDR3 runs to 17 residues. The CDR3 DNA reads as TGTGCCAGTAGTATGGGGACTAGCGGGAGGGACCCAGATACGCAGTATTTT. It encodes CASSMGTSGRDPDTQYF.

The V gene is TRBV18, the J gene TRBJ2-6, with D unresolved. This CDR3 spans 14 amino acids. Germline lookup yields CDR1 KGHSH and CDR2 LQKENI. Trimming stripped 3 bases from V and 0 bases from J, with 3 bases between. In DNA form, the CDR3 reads TGTGCCAGCTCACCCATCTCTGGGGCCAACGTCCTGACTTTC. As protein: CASSPISGANVLTF.

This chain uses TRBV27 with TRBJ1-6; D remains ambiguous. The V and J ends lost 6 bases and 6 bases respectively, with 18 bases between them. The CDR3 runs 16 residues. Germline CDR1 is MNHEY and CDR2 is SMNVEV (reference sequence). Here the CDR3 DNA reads TGTGCCAGCAGAACGCTCTCCTTAATTAGTAATTCACCCCTCCACTTT. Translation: CASRTLSLISNSPLHF.

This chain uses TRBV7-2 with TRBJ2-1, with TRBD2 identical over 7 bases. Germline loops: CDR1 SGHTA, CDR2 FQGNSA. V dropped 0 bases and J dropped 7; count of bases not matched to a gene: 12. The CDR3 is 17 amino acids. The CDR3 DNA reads TGTGCCAGCAGCTTAGCAGGCGGGAGACGGGTTAGGAATGAGCAGTTCTTC. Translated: CASSLAGGRRVRNEQFF.

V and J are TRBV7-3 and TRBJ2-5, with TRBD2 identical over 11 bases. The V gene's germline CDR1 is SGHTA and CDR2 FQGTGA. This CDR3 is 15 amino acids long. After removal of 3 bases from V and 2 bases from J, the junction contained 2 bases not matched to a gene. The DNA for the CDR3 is TGTGCCAGCAGCTTGGGACTAGCGGAACAAGAGACCCAGTACTTC. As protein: CASSLGLAEQETQYF.

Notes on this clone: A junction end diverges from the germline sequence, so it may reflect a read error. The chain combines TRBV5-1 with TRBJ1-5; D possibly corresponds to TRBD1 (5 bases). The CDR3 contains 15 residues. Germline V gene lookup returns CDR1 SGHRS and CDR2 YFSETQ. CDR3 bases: TGCGCCCGCAGCCGGGCGGGGGGGGACGATCAGCCCCAGCATTTT. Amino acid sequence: CARSRAGGDDQPQHF.

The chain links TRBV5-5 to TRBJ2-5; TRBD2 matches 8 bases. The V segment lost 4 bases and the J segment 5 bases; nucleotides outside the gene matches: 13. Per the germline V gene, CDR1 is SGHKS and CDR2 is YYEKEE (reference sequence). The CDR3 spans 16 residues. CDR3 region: CASSSGSLMGGETQYF. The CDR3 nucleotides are TGTGCCAGCAGCAGCGGGAGCCTGATGGGGGGGGAGACCCAGTACTTC.

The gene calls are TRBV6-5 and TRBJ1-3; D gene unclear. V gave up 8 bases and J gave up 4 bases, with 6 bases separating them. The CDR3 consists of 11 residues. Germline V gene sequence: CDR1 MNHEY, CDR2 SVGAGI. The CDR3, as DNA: TGTGCCAGCTCCGTCGGAAACACCATATATTTT. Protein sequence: CASSVGNTIYF.

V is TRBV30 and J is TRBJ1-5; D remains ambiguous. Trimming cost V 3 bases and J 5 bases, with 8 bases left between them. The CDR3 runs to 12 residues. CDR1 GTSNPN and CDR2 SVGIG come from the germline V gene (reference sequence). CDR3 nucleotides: TGTGCCTGGAGCAAAGTAGATCAGCCCCAGCATTTT. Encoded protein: CAWSKVDQPQHF.